The 30 T cell receptor beta chains below all came from one sample that was sequenced in a study of T cell repertoires in cytomegalovirus infection. One entry per CDR3 protein results from TCRdb running MiXCR on the reads. The sample includes about 300,000 distinct CDR3 sequences, roughly a quarter of them seen just once. The specimen was PBMCs. These receptors were taken from a human donor in good health (CMV status not recorded). Some clones in this sample may be carry-over from other donors' samples.

This clonotype was counted at least ten times. The genes are TRBV7-6 and TRBJ2-3; D ambiguous. The CDR3 length is 16 residues. V lost 7 bases, J lost 1 base, and 18 bases lay in between. In germline, CDR1 is SGHVS, CDR2 FNYEAQ. The CDR3 DNA reads TGTGCCAGCACGGAACAGATAACACAAGGCACAGATACGCAGTATTTT. The encoded protein is CASTEQITQGTDTQYF. Looking up the rest from reference TRBV7-6 and TRBJ2-3 gives the full variable domain: GAGVSQSPRYKVTKRGQDVALRCDPISGHVSLYWYRQALGQGPEFLTYFNYEAQQDKSGLPNDRFSAERPEGSISTLTIQRTEQRDSAMYRCASTEQITQGTDTQYFGPGTRLTVL.

This clonotype was detected many times. This chain connects TRBV7-6 to TRBJ2-7; 9 nucleotides line up with TRBD2. Looked up from germline, CDR1 is SGHVS and CDR2 is FNYEAQ. After removal of 0 bases from V and 3 bases from J, the junction contained 0 bases not matched to a gene. The length of the CDR3 is 14 residues. CDR3 sequence reads: CASSLASGGYEQYF. DNA of the CDR3: TGTGCCAGCAGCTTAGCTAGCGGGGGCTACGAGCAGTACTTC.

V gene TRBV7-3 combines with J gene TRBJ2-3, with 8 bases matching TRBD1. Germline V gene lookup returns CDR1 SGHTA and CDR2 FQGTGA. The CDR3 is 14 residues long. The V segment lost 5 bases and the J segment 3 bases; nucleotides outside the gene matches: 4. CDR3 sequence reads: CASSVRDRTDTQYF. The CDR3 DNA reads as TGTGCCAGCAGCGTCCGGGACAGGACAGATACGCAGTATTTT.

This clonotype came up a few times. The V call is TRBV29-1, the J call TRBJ1-1; a weak D match, TRBD1 (6 bases). With 4 bases removed from V and 4 bases from J, the gap between germline ends came to 10 bases. Germline V gives CDR1 SQVTM, CDR2 ANQGSEA. CDR3 length: 12 residues. The CDR3 region has the DNA TGCAGCGTTGGACAGGCGGGCACTGAAGCTTTCTTT. Protein sequence: CSVGQAGTEAFF.

CDR3 loop: CASSRTGASYEQYF. For the CDR3, the DNA is TGTGCCAGCAGTCGGACGGGAGCCTCCTACGAGCAGTACTTC. This sequence joins TRBV28 and TRBJ2-7, with D maybe TRBD2 (6 bases). This CDR3 comprises 14 residues. V lost 5 bases, J lost 0 bases, and 11 bases lay in between. From germline, CDR1 is MDHEN and CDR2 SYDVKM.

The rearrangement uses TRBV20-1 and TRBJ1-5; 9 positions agree with TRBD1. J was trimmed by 6 bases and V by 6 bases; bases with no gene match: 9. The CDR3 is 14 residues long. Germline values: CDR1 DFQATT, CDR2 SNEGSKA (reference sequence). The CDR3 loop is CSAKWGQGRQPQHF. The CDR3 nucleotides read TGCAGTGCCAAATGGGGACAGGGACGTCAGCCCCAGCATTTT.

The V and J genes are TRBV7-2 and TRBJ2-7; TRBD2 matches 13 bases. Looked up from germline, CDR1 is SGHTA and CDR2 is FQGNSA. The CDR3 is made up of 16 amino acids. Germline trimming cut 2 bases from V and 10 bases from J; bases unmatched to any gene: 11. The CDR3 DNA reads as TGTGCCAGCAGCTTATTGTCGGGACTAGCGGGGCTGGAACAGTACTTC. Its translation is CASSLLSGLAGLEQYF. The entire variable domain, with the rest obtained from reference TRBV7-2 and TRBJ2-7, is as follows: GAGVSQSPSNKVTEKGKDVELRCDPISGHTALYWYRQSLGQGLEFLIYFQGNSAPDKSGLPSDRFSAERTGGSVSTLTIQRTQQEDSAVYLCASSLLSGLAGLEQYFGPGTRLTVT.

The chain uses TRBV10-3 and TRBJ1-1; D unresolved. CDR1 and CDR2 from the germline V gene are ENHRY and SYGVKD. The CDR3 has 12 amino acids. The ends were cut back, 7 bases at V and 1 base at J, with 7 bases in the middle. CDR3 nucleotides: TGTGCCATCATGGACGGGAACACTGAAGCTTTCTTT. It specifies CAIMDGNTEAFF.

The rearrangement links TRBV2 to TRBJ2-1; D gene ambiguous. This CDR3 comprises 12 residues. V shed 8 bases and J shed 9 bases, with 14 bases lying between them. Germline loops: CDR1 SNHLY, CDR2 FYNNEI. The CDR3 nucleotides are TGTGCCAGCGGCCCTCAAGAGAGTGAGCAGTTCTTC. As protein: CASGPQESEQFF.

There are a few counts of this clonotype. V gene TRBV18 combines with J gene TRBJ2-5; TRBD1 agrees at 7 bases. J lost 4 bases, V lost 1 base, and 6 bases had no gene match. Germline loops: CDR1 KGHSH, CDR2 LQKENI. CDR3 length equals 15 residues. CDR3 protein: CASSPQGARGETQYF. The CDR3 DNA follows: TGTGCCAGCTCACCACAGGGGGCGAGGGGAGAGACCCAGTACTTC.

This clonotype was detected many times. The chain employs TRBV12-3 or TRBV12-4 and TRBJ2-3; 9 nucleotides align to TRBD2. The CDR3 has 15 amino acids. V trimming: 5 bases; J trimming: 5 bases; junction bases outside the gene matches: 8. For the CDR3, the DNA is TGTGCCAGCAGTCTACCGGGACTAGCACTAGATACGCAGTATTTT. Encoded protein: CASSLPGLALDTQYF.

Many counts were recorded for this clonotype. The chain uses TRBV7-2 and TRBJ2-3, with TRBD2 identical over 9 bases. The length of the CDR3 is 17 residues. Looked up from germline, CDR1 is SGHTA and CDR2 is FQGNSA. V lost 4 bases and J lost 5; bases outside the gene matches: 13. The CDR3 region is CASSSPEIAGVGDTQYF. CDR3 DNA: TGTGCCAGCAGCTCCCCTGAGATAGCGGGAGTAGGAGATACGCAGTATTTT.

This clonotype was picked up a small number of times. The chain's CDR3 is CSARGLAGGSDTQYF. CDR3 coding DNA: TGCAGTGCTAGGGGACTAGCGGGAGGATCAGATACGCAGTATTTT. V and J are TRBV20-1 and TRBJ2-3; 15 bases are shared with TRBD2. The length of the CDR3 is 15 residues. V dropped 3 bases and J dropped 4; count of bases not matched to a gene: 2. Germline CDR1 is DFQATT and CDR2 is SNEGSKA (reference sequence).

V gene TRBV9 combines with J gene TRBJ2-1; the match to TRBD2 covers 11 bases. The CDR3 extends over 15 amino acids. Germline V gene data show CDR1 as SGDLS and CDR2 as YYNGEE. The V and J ends lost 0 bases and 8 bases, in that order; junction bases with no gene match: 4. The CDR3 bases are TGTGCCAGCAGCGTAGTTAGCGGGGGGGCCTATGAGCAGTTCTTC. Its translation is CASSVVSGGAYEQFF.

This CDR3 is CASGSGRGEEEETQYF. In DNA, the CDR3 is TGTGCCAGCGGAAGCGGTAGGGGAGAGGAGGAAGAGACCCAGTACTTC. The V gene is TRBV6-4, the J gene TRBJ2-5; the D call may be TRBD1 or TRBD2 (5 bases each). This CDR3 contains 16 residues. Per germline, CDR1 MRHNA and CDR2 SNTAGT. The V end lost 8 bases, the J end lost 3 bases, and 22 bases lay between the germline ends.

This clonotype has more than one count but fewer than ten. V gene TRBV5-1 combines with J gene TRBJ2-1; D perhaps matches TRBD1 (5 bases). CDR1 is SGHRS and CDR2 is YFSETQ in the germline V gene. The CDR3 is 14 residues long. V was trimmed by 3 bases and J by 8 bases, leaving 15 bases between them. CDR3 sequence reads: CASSYAAGKYEQFF. Here the CDR3 DNA reads TGCGCCAGCAGCTACGCAGCAGGGAAATATGAGCAGTTCTTC.

This chain uses TRBV29-1 with TRBJ2-1, with 14 bases that match TRBD2. The CDR3 loop spans 13 amino acids. Germline trimming cut 4 bases from V and 9 bases from J; bases unmatched to any gene: 2. Germline CDR1 reads SQVTM; CDR2 reads ANQGSEA. CDR3 sequence (DNA): TGCAGCGTTGGACTAGCGGGAGGGATTGAGCAGTTCTTC. It is translated as CSVGLAGGIEQFF.

Concerning this clonotype itself: One junction end disagrees with the germline gene, perhaps due to a read error. V is TRBV19 and J is TRBJ1-1, with TRBD1 matching 8 bases. The CDR3 totals 14 residues. Per the germline V gene, CDR1 is LNHDA and CDR2 is SQIVND (reference sequence). The CDR3 DNA sequence: TGTGACAGTAGTCAGGGGGCCTCGGGCGCTGAAGCTTTCTTT. Its protein is CDSSQGASGAEAFF.

This clonotype was detected only a few times. This chain connects TRBV6-6 to TRBJ1-2; tentative D call: TRBD1 (5 bases). The CDR3 extends over 13 amino acids. Germline CDR1 is MNHNY and CDR2 is SVGAGI (reference sequence). V dropped 4 bases and J dropped 5 bases, with 11 bases sitting between them. CDR3 loop: CASSSTRDYGYTF. The CDR3 region has the DNA TGTGCCAGCAGTTCTACCAGGGATTATGGCTACACCTTC.

This clonotype was seen only a few times. V usage is TRBV7-2 and J usage is TRBJ1-6; D perhaps matches TRBD1 (5 bases). This CDR3 has 15 residues. Trimming left V 5 bases short and J 6 bases short, with 14 bases between. Looked up from germline, CDR1 is SGHTA and CDR2 is FQGNSA. The CDR3: CASSRRDGGNSPLHF. CDR3 in DNA: TGTGCCAGCAGCCGTCGGGACGGGGGTAATTCACCCCTCCACTTT. The variable domain in full, with the rest retrieved from reference TRBV7-2 and TRBJ1-6, is GAGVSQSPSNKVTEKGKDVELRCDPISGHTALYWYRQSLGQGLEFLIYFQGNSAPDKSGLPSDRFSAERTGGSVSTLTIQRTQQEDSAVYLCASSRRDGGNSPLHFGNGTRLTVT.

V is TRBV2 and J is TRBJ2-5, with D uncertain. This CDR3 region has 14 residues. The germline V gene has CDR1 SNHLY and CDR2 FYNNEI. Trimming removed 2 bases from V and 0 bases from J, with 7 bases in between. CDR3 bases: TGTGCCAGCAGTGAAATTACAGACCAAGAGACCCAGTACTTC. Translation gives CASSEITDQETQYF.

In the case of this clonotype: A much larger clone differs from this one at a single base, so this may be a read error. V usage is TRBV5-4 and J usage is TRBJ2-1, with 7 positions matching TRBD2. Germline values: CDR1 SGHNT, CDR2 YYREEE (reference sequence). This CDR3 has 17 amino acids. CDR3 sequence (DNA): TGTGCCAGCAGCCCCATGGGCGGGGGAAGCTCCTACAATGGGCAGTTCTTC. Amino acid sequence: CASSPMGGGSSYNGQFF.

At least ten counts were recorded for this clonotype. The V gene is TRBV7-6, the J gene TRBJ2-1, with 7 positions matching TRBD2. CDR1 and CDR2 (germline): SGHVS, FNYEAQ. This CDR3 comprises 17 residues. V gave up 2 bases and J gave up 4 bases; unmatched junction bases: 11. The CDR3 is CASSLFSWEGRYNEQFF. For the CDR3, the DNA is TGTGCCAGCAGCTTATTTTCATGGGAGGGCCGGTACAATGAGCAGTTCTTC.

The genes are TRBV7-3 and TRBJ2-2; possible D gene TRBD1, 5 bases. CDR1 and CDR2 from the germline V gene are SGHTA and FQGTGA. V lost 5 bases, J lost 5 bases, and 9 bases lay in between. The CDR3 has 13 amino acids. This chain's CDR3 is CASSADMTGELFF. CDR3 bases: TGTGCCAGCAGCGCGGACATGACCGGGGAGCTGTTTTTT.

In DNA form, the CDR3 reads TGTGCCAGCAGCCAACCGCGGACAGGGGATGGCTACACCTTC. Its translation: CASSQPRTGDGYTF. The chain joins TRBV7-6 to TRBJ1-2, with 9 bases identical to TRBD1. The CDR3 runs 14 residues. V trimming: 5 bases; J trimming: 6 bases; junction bases outside the gene matches: 7. In germline, CDR1 is SGHVS, CDR2 FNYEAQ.

The chain employs TRBV7-9 and TRBJ2-6; D is unresolved. V shed 10 bases and J shed 0 bases, with 16 bases lying between them. This CDR3 region has 16 residues. Germline CDR1 reads SEHNR; CDR2 reads FQNEAQ (reference sequence). CDR3 DNA: TGTGCCATCCTTTCCGTAACCCCCTCTGGGGCCAACGTCCTGACTTTC. It translates to CAILSVTPSGANVLTF. The variable domain in full, with the rest retrieved from reference TRBV7-9 and TRBJ2-6, is DTGVSQNPRHKITKRGQNVTFRCDPISEHNRLYWYRQTLGQGPEFLTYFQNEAQLEKSRLLSDRFSAERPKGSFSTLEIQRTEQGDSAMYLCAILSVTPSGANVLTFGAGSRLTVL.

This clonotype has just a few counts. The chain has TRBV20-1 and TRBJ1-5; no firm D call. The CDR3 extends over 13 amino acids. Germline values: CDR1 DFQATT, CDR2 SNEGSKA (reference sequence). The V end was cut by 2 bases, the J end by 9 bases, with 14 bases between. The CDR3 DNA is TGCAGTGCTAGAAAGGCCGTCCCTGGGCCCCAGCATTTT. Translating gives CSARKAVPGPQHF.

This chain connects TRBV20-1 to TRBJ1-1; 9 nucleotides align to TRBD1. The CDR3 length is 15 residues. Unmatched junction bases numbered 5, after V lost 3 bases and J lost 0 bases. CDR1 and CDR2 (germline): DFQATT, SNEGSKA (reference sequence). The CDR3: CSASETGGMNTEAFF. The CDR3 region has the DNA TGCAGTGCTAGCGAGACAGGGGGGATGAACACTGAAGCTTTCTTT.

This clonotype was counted a single time. V is TRBV5-1 and J is TRBJ2-7; D gene uncertain. Germline assignment: CDR1 SGHRS and CDR2 YFSETQ. This CDR3 is built from 14 residues. Trimming took off 0 bases at V and 2 bases at J, with 9 bases between the two ends. CDR3 coding DNA: TGCGCCAGCAGCTTGGACGCTGGACCCTACGAGCAGTACTTC. This translates into CASSLDAGPYEQYF.

This clonotype showed up many times. The rearrangement uses TRBV12-3 or TRBV12-4 and TRBJ2-1; 10 positions match TRBD2. V lost 5 bases to trimming and J lost 6 bases; unmatched junction nucleotides: 10. The length of the CDR3 is 16 residues. The CDR3 reads CASSLYQAGGSNEQFF. The CDR3 DNA is TGTGCCAGCAGTCTCTACCAAGCGGGAGGGAGCAATGAGCAGTTCTTC.